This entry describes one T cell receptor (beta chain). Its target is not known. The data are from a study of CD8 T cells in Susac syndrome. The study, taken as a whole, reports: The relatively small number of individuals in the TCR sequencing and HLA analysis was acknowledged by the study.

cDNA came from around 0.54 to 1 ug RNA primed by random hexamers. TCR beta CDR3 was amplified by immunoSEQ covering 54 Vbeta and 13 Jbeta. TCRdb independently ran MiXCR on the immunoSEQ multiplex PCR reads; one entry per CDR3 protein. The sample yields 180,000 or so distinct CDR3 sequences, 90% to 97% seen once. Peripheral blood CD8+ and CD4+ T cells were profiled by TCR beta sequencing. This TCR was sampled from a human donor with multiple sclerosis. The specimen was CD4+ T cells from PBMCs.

The CDR3 nucleotides read TGCAGCGTTGGGTGGGGACAGGGCCGTGCTTTCTTT. It codes for CSVGWGQGRAFF. The chain joins TRBV29-1 to TRBJ1-1; TRBD1 matches at 9 bases. Germline trimming cut 4 bases from V and 11 bases from J; bases unmatched to any gene: 8. The CDR3 totals 12 residues. The germline V gene has CDR1 SQVTM and CDR2 ANQGSEA.